The 23 T cell receptor beta chains listed next were all sequenced from one sample in a study of T-cell reconstitution after alpha-beta-depleted transplantation in children. Construction of the TCRbeta library involved unique molecular identifiers. Each CDR3 protein gets one entry after TCRdb re-called the PCR reads with MiXCR. The sample records fewer than 1 million distinct CDR3 sequences, 16% being singletons. The sample here was PBMCs, mostly from graft donor cells, taken 360 days after TCRalphabeta/CD19-depleted stem cell transplant. Source of these receptors: a male patient between 5 and 17 years old who had a stem cell transplant for acute lymphoblastic leukemia, so the T cells may come from the graft donor.

This clonotype was seen a handful of times. The chain combines TRBV20-1 with TRBJ2-3; 10 bases match TRBD2. Germline V gives CDR1 DFQATT, CDR2 SNEGSKA (reference sequence). The CDR3 runs to 14 residues. The trim removed 6 bases at V and 6 bases at J, leaving 9 bases unmatched. The CDR3 coding sequence is TGCAGTGCCTTTAGCGGGAGGTCAAGGGATACGCAGTATTTT. Amino acids: CSAFSGRSRDTQYF.

This clonotype was seen only a few times. The J gene is TRBJ2-7, the V gene TRBV3-1; TRBD1 matches at 9 bases. J was trimmed by 6 bases and V by 3 bases; bases with no gene match: 9. Looked up from germline, CDR1 is LGHDT and CDR2 is YNNKEL (reference sequence). The CDR3 totals 15 residues. CDR3 in amino acids: CASSQGTGFFSEQYF. CDR3 in DNA: TGTGCCAGCAGCCAGGGGACAGGGTTTTTCAGCGAGCAGTACTTC.

The rearrangement links TRBV10-3 to TRBJ2-3; D remains unclear. CDR1 ENHRY and CDR2 SYGVKD come from the germline V gene. The CDR3 consists of 14 residues. The V and J ends lost 3 bases and 2 bases respectively, with 9 bases between them. The CDR3 sequence is CAISDYRDTDTQYF. Here the CDR3 DNA reads TGTGCCATCAGTGATTACAGAGACACAGATACGCAGTATTTT.

The rearrangement links TRBV20-1 to TRBJ2-1; 7 nucleotides align to TRBD1. The length of the CDR3 is 15 residues. The J segment lost 7 bases and the V segment lost 3 bases, leaving 12 bases of the junction unmatched. The germline gives CDR1 DFQATT, CDR2 SNEGSKA (reference sequence). The CDR3 here is CSARTGRLPRNEQFF. The CDR3 bases are TGCAGTGCTAGGACAGGGAGACTGCCGCGGAATGAGCAGTTCTTC.

The J gene is TRBJ2-3, the V gene TRBV11-2; maybe TRBD1 (6 bases). The V end lost 1 base, the J end lost 2 bases, and 13 bases lay between the germline ends. Germline CDR1 is SGHAT and CDR2 is FQNNGV. The CDR3 is made up of 16 amino acids. The CDR3: CASSLGRDTYTDTQYF. CDR3 in DNA: TGTGCCAGCAGCTTAGGCCGGGACACATACACAGATACGCAGTATTTT.

This clonotype was observed a handful of times. The rearrangement uses TRBV4-1 and TRBJ2-7; 10 nucleotides agree with TRBD2. This CDR3 has 18 amino acids. Germline V gene sequence: CDR1 MGHRA, CDR2 YSYEKL. Trimming took 2 bases from V and 3 from J; bases not matched to a gene: 13. The CDR3 bases are TGCGCCAGCAGCCAATTTAGCGGGAGGCGTCCATGGGACTACGAGCAGTACTTC. This encodes CASSQFSGRRPWDYEQYF.

This clonotype was counted at least ten times. The chain joins TRBV24-1 to TRBJ2-1, with TRBD1 matching 7 bases. This CDR3 is 15 amino acids long. Germline CDR1 is KGHDR and CDR2 is SFDVKD. Losses at the gene ends were 4 bases for V and 1 base for J; bases not matched to a gene: 3. Written as DNA, the CDR3 is TGTGCCACCAGTGAAGGGGGCGTATCCTACAATGAGCAGTTCTTC. It encodes CATSEGGVSYNEQFF.

This clonotype has a handful of counts. This chain joins TRBV6-2 or TRBV6-3 and TRBJ2-7; D is undetermined. Germline V lookup: CDR1 MNHEY, CDR2 SVGEGT. V was pared by 2 bases and J by 5 bases, with 10 bases between. The CDR3 totals 13 residues. The CDR3 DNA reads as TGTGCCAGCAGTTACCGGCTACAACACGAGCAGTACTTC. Protein product: CASSYRLQHEQYF.

A few counts support this clonotype. CDR3 region: CSRSGRRTYEQYF. Written as DNA, the CDR3 is TGCAGTAGGAGCGGGAGACGCACCTACGAGCAGTACTTC. The rearrangement joins TRBV20-1 to TRBJ2-7; TRBD2 matches 8 bases. This CDR3 has 13 amino acids. The V gene end was trimmed by 8 bases and the J gene end by 2 bases; junction bases not matched to a gene: 8. CDR1 and CDR2 (germline): DFQATT, SNEGSKA (reference sequence).

This clonotype was observed a handful of times. The chain employs TRBV12-3 or TRBV12-4 and TRBJ2-7, with D possibly being TRBD1 (5 bases). Trimming left V 6 bases short and J 7 bases short, with 13 bases between. The CDR3 extends over 12 amino acids. The CDR3 loop is CASRKQVGEQYF. In DNA form, the CDR3 reads TGTGCCAGCAGGAAACAGGTGGGGGAGCAGTACTTC.

This clonotype was recorded a few times. The chain has TRBV7-3 and TRBJ2-1; 12 bases match TRBD2. V lost 6 bases and J lost 6; bases outside the gene matches: 12. The germline CDR1 and CDR2 sequences are SGHTA and FQGTGA. CDR3 length equals 17 residues. The chain's CDR3 is CASSQSPGTSGRNEQFF. CDR3 nucleotides: TGTGCCAGCAGTCAATCTCCCGGGACTAGCGGGCGCAATGAGCAGTTCTTC.

The CDR3 protein is CASSPNPGVWFF. The CDR3 DNA follows: TGTGCCAGCAGTCCCAATCCAGGGGTCTGGTTCTTC. The chain joins TRBV12-3 or TRBV12-4 to TRBJ2-1; tentative D call: TRBD1 (6 bases). The CDR3 runs 12 residues. Trimming removed 5 bases from V and 15 bases from J, with 17 bases in between.

The chain has TRBV29-1 and TRBJ2-7, with 10 positions matching TRBD1. The CDR3 covers 14 residues. Germline loops: CDR1 SQVTM, CDR2 ANQGSEA. The V gene end was trimmed by 3 bases and the J gene end by 4 bases; junction bases not matched to a gene: 6. CDR3 sequence (DNA): TGCAGCGTTGAGACAGGGGGCGCGAGGTACGAGCAGTACTTC. Protein: CSVETGGARYEQYF.

This clonotype was observed a handful of times. This rearrangement joins TRBV19 to TRBJ2-7; 9 nucleotides agree with TRBD1. The CDR3 consists of 15 residues. Germline V CDR1 and CDR2: LNHDA, SQIVND (reference sequence). V lost 3 bases, J lost 2 bases, and 5 bases stayed unmatched. CDR3 region: CASSIGTGPTYEQYF. CDR3 DNA sequence: TGTGCCAGTAGTATCGGGACAGGGCCCACCTACGAGCAGTACTTC.

This clonotype was counted between two and nine times. V gene TRBV2 combines with J gene TRBJ2-2; 9 positions agree with TRBD1. The CDR3 covers 14 residues. With 6 bases clipped from V and 6 bases from J, the junction kept 5 bases outside the gene matches. The germline CDR1 and CDR2 sequences are SNHLY and FYNNEI. The CDR3 reads CASRGYRGPGELFF. CDR3 DNA sequence: TGTGCCAGCAGAGGTTACAGGGGGCCCGGGGAGCTGTTTTTT.

The gene calls are TRBV5-1 and TRBJ2-5, with D unclear. The V end lost 4 bases, the J end lost 4 bases, and 8 bases lay between the germline ends. Germline CDR1 SGHRS, CDR2 YFSETQ. The CDR3 runs to 12 residues. The CDR3: CASSAERETQYF. The CDR3, as DNA: TGCGCCAGCAGCGCCGAACGAGAGACCCAGTACTTC.

This clonotype has at least ten counts. J is TRBJ2-1 and V is TRBV5-1; tentative D call: TRBD2 (6 bases). CDR1 and CDR2 (germline): SGHRS, YFSETQ. V gave up 4 bases and J gave up 2 bases, with 16 bases separating them. The CDR3 loop spans 16 amino acids. CDR3 protein: CASSHRAGTTYNEQFF. The DNA for the CDR3 is TGCGCCAGCAGCCATCGAGCGGGTACAACCTACAATGAGCAGTTCTTC.

The J gene is TRBJ2-3, the V gene TRBV7-9; D unclear. The V gene lost 5 bases and the J gene lost 2 bases, with 11 bases spanning the gap. From germline, CDR1 is SEHNR and CDR2 FQNEAQ (reference sequence). This CDR3 contains 14 residues. CDR3 residues: CASSPGVATDTQYF. The DNA of the CDR3 is TGTGCCAGCAGCCCTGGAGTTGCCACAGATACGCAGTATTTT.

The chain uses TRBV7-9 and TRBJ1-2; D is uncertain. Germline CDR1 SEHNR, CDR2 FQNEAQ (reference sequence). V lost 2 bases and J 5 bases, leaving 15 bases between the germline ends. This CDR3 spans 15 amino acids. The CDR3 DNA reads as TGTGCCAGCAGCTTATTTGTACAAGGGTGGTATGGCTACACCTTC. Translated, it gives CASSLFVQGWYGYTF.

V gene TRBV20-1 combines with J gene TRBJ2-4; 13 bases are shared with TRBD2. Germline lookup yields CDR1 DFQATT and CDR2 SNEGSKA (reference sequence). The CDR3 spans 17 residues. J lost 4 bases, V lost 0 bases, and 6 bases had no gene match. The CDR3: CSARDRLAGGPKNIQYF. DNA for the CDR3: TGCAGTGCTAGAGATCGACTAGCGGGAGGACCGAAAAACATTCAGTACTTC.

The chain uses TRBV5-1 and TRBJ1-1; 9 bases match TRBD1. The CDR3 is 15 residues long. V shed 4 bases, J shed 5 bases, and the junction held 9 bases outside the gene matches. Looked up from germline, CDR1 is SGHRS and CDR2 is YFSETQ. This CDR3 reads CASSKMGQGRTEAFF. The CDR3 DNA reads TGCGCCAGCAGCAAGATGGGACAGGGCCGAACTGAAGCTTTCTTT.

This clonotype was recorded at least ten times. This sequence joins TRBV20-1 and TRBJ2-7, with D hard to call. The ends were cut back, 6 bases at V and 3 bases at J, with 15 bases in the middle. This CDR3 contains 13 residues. Germline V gene lookup returns CDR1 DFQATT and CDR2 SNEGSKA (reference sequence). CDR3 amino acids: CSAGDVLNYEQYF. In nucleotides, the CDR3 is TGCAGTGCGGGTGACGTGCTTAACTACGAGCAGTACTTC.

The chain has TRBV11-1 and TRBJ1-4, with D maybe TRBD1 (6 bases). The CDR3 totals 18 residues. Germline CDR1 is SGHAT and CDR2 is FQDESV (reference sequence). Trimming cost V 2 bases and J 8 bases, with 24 bases left between them. The DNA of the CDR3 is TGTGCCAGCAGCTTATTGGGGAGGTTCCCACAGGGCCCCGAAAAACTGTTTTTT. It specifies CASSLLGRFPQGPEKLFF.